A single sample gave rise to the 27 T cell receptor beta chains below, sequenced in a study of shared clonotypes between healthy human individuals. Sequencing used immunoSEQ multiplex PCR; TCRdb keeps in-frame clones, though not all of them. The top ten hold about 0.13% of the sample, which has about 2.4 million clones, around 90% seen once. The sample consisted of naive CD4+ T cells sorted from blood. Subset defined: CD45RA+ positively selected. Receptors were obtained from a man younger than 35 in good health.

The V and J genes are TRBV7-8 and TRBJ2-7; 14 bases map to TRBD2. J gave up 0 bases and V 5 bases, and 6 bases lay outside the gene matches. Germline V CDR1 and CDR2: SGHVS, FQNEAQ. The CDR3 has 17 residues. CDR3 DNA: TGTGCCAGCAGCAAGGGACTAGCGGGAGAACCCTCCTACGAGCAGTACTTC. Translated: CASSKGLAGEPSYEQYF.

This clone occurred a few times. The genes are TRBV6-1 and TRBJ1-6; 7 bases agree with TRBD1. V lost 3 bases and J lost 6; bases outside the gene matches: 5. CDR1 is MNHNS and CDR2 is SASEGT in the germline V gene. The CDR3 consists of 15 residues. In DNA, the CDR3 is TGTGCCAGCAGTGATTTTCCAGGGGGTAATTCACCCCTCCACTTT. It translates to CASSDFPGGNSPLHF.

The genes are TRBV29-1 and TRBJ2-5; the match to TRBD2 covers 7 bases. Trimming took 7 bases from V and 5 from J; bases not matched to a gene: 4. Germline V lookup: CDR1 SQVTM, CDR2 ANQGSEA. The CDR3 totals 11 residues. CDR3 protein: CSAVGGETQYF. In DNA, the CDR3 is TGCAGCGCCGTGGGGGGGGAGACCCAGTACTTC.

This chain connects TRBV7-2 to TRBJ2-2, with unresolved D. V lost 2 bases and J lost 3, with 10 bases in between. Germline CDR1 and CDR2: SGHTA and FQGNSA. The CDR3 extends over 15 amino acids. CDR3 amino acids: CASSLSSMYTGELFF. The CDR3 DNA is TGTGCCAGCAGCTTATCGTCGATGTACACCGGGGAGCTGTTTTTT.

CDR3 sequence reads: CALDPTGGNTEAFF. DNA of the CDR3: TGTGCCTTGGACCCTACAGGGGGAAACACTGAAGCTTTCTTT. This chain joins TRBV30 and TRBJ1-1; 8 positions match TRBD1. The CDR3 totals 14 residues. Germline V CDR1 and CDR2: GTSNPN, SVGIG (reference sequence). The ends lost 7 bases at V and 2 bases at J; junction bases unmatched: 9.

The chain couples TRBV5-1 to TRBJ1-4; TRBD1 aligns across 7 bases. V shed 0 bases and J 8 bases; nucleotides not matched to a gene: 13. The germline CDR1 and CDR2 sequences are SGHRS and YFSETQ. CDR3 length: 17 residues. CDR3 in amino acids: CASSLAFRQGVGEKLFF. The CDR3 nucleotides are TGCGCCAGCAGCTTGGCTTTCCGACAGGGCGTAGGAGAAAAACTGTTTTTT.

A remark on this clone: This sample also contains other DNA sequences that code for the same CDR3. The rearrangement uses TRBV7-2 and TRBJ2-2; 8 bases agree with TRBD1. Germline V gives CDR1 SGHTA, CDR2 FQGNSA. After removal of 8 bases from V and 2 bases from J, the junction contained 7 bases not matched to a gene. The CDR3 loop spans 15 amino acids. The CDR3 sequence: CASSRQGTNTGELFF. CDR3 DNA sequence: TGTGCCAGCTCCCGACAGGGGACTAACACCGGGGAGCTGTTTTTT.

The chain joins TRBV7-2 to TRBJ2-1; D is unclear. This CDR3 spans 16 amino acids. In germline, CDR1 is SGHTA, CDR2 FQGNSA. Trimming stripped 1 base from V and 5 bases from J, with 15 bases between. CDR3 sequence: CASSLGVSVNHNEQFF. CDR3 nucleotides: TGTGCCAGCAGCTTAGGTGTGTCGGTTAACCACAATGAGCAGTTCTTC.

This sequence joins TRBV19 and TRBJ2-7, with 7 bases fitting TRBD1. In germline, CDR1 is LNHDA, CDR2 SQIVND (reference sequence). V was clipped by 4 bases and J by 4 bases; unmatched bases: 4. CDR3 size: 13 residues. In DNA, the CDR3 is TGTGCCAGTAGTAGGGCAGGGGGATACGAGCAGTACTTC. Protein sequence: CASSRAGGYEQYF.

This chain uses TRBV5-1 with TRBJ2-6; TRBD1 aligns across 7 bases. With 3 bases clipped from V and 4 bases from J, the junction kept 7 bases outside the gene matches. CDR3 length: 16 amino acids. Per the germline V gene, CDR1 is SGHRS and CDR2 is YFSETQ. The CDR3: CASSSTGNPGANVLTF. In DNA form, the CDR3 reads TGCGCCAGCAGCTCGACAGGGAACCCCGGGGCCAACGTCCTGACTTTC.

The chain recombines TRBV11-2 with TRBJ2-1, with D possibly matching TRBD1 (6 bases). V was clipped by 5 bases and J by 0 bases, with 20 bases between them. In germline, CDR1 is SGHAT, CDR2 FQNNGV. This CDR3 spans 18 amino acids. CDR3 loop: CASSPTSLTGGSYNEQFF. In DNA, the CDR3 is TGTGCCAGCAGCCCTACATCACTGACAGGAGGCTCCTACAATGAGCAGTTCTTC.

The chain employs TRBV7-2 and TRBJ2-6; D unclear. V lost 5 bases and J 0 bases, leaving 5 bases between the germline ends. Germline loops: CDR1 SGHTA, CDR2 FQGNSA. The CDR3 contains 14 residues. CDR3 region: CASSESSGANVLTF. CDR3 in DNA: TGTGCCAGCAGCGAGAGCTCTGGGGCCAACGTCCTGACTTTC. The full variable domain, rest sourced from reference TRBV7-2 and TRBJ2-6, is GAGVSQSPSNKVTEKGKDVELRCDPISGHTALYWYRQSLGQGLEFLIYFQGNSAPDKSGLPSDRFSAERTGGSVSTLTIQRTQQEDSAVYLCASSESSGANVLTFGAGSRLTVL.

Only one count was recorded for this clone. The V call is TRBV9, the J call TRBJ2-7; 13 bases fit TRBD2. CDR1 is SGDLS, CDR2 YYNGEE, per germline. The trim removed 4 bases at V and 6 bases at J, leaving 13 bases unmatched. The CDR3 is 17 amino acids. The CDR3 reads CASSTGTSGNLRAEQYF. In DNA form, the CDR3 reads TGTGCCAGCAGCACCGGGACTAGCGGGAACCTTCGGGCCGAGCAGTACTTC. Based on the CDR3 plus reference TRBV9 and TRBJ2-7, the full variable domain is DSGVTQTPKHLITATGQRVTLRCSPRSGDLSVYWYQQSLDQGLQFLIQYYNGEERAKGNILERFSAQQFPDLHSELNLSSLELGDSALYFCASSTGTSGNLRAEQYFGPGTRLTVT.

This chain links TRBV5-8 with TRBJ2-7; 9 bases match TRBD1. Germline-derived CDR1 and CDR2 are SGHTS and YDEGEE. CDR3 length equals 14 residues. Unmatched junction bases numbered 5, after V lost 4 bases and J lost 3 bases. The CDR3 reads CASSNWDRDYEQYF. The CDR3 nucleotides read TGTGCCAGCAGCAATTGGGACAGGGACTACGAGCAGTACTTC. Full variable domain (missing parts from reference TRBV5-8 and TRBJ2-7): EAGVTQSPTHLIKTRGQQATLRCSPISGHTSVYWYQQALGLGLQFLLWYDEGEERNRGNFPPRFSGRQFPNYSSELNVNALELEDSALYLCASSNWDRDYEQYFGPGTRLTVT.

The chain recombines TRBV5-1 with TRBJ1-1; 7 bases agree with TRBD1. The germline V gene encodes CDR1 SGHRS and CDR2 YFSETQ. V shed 1 base and J 6 bases; nucleotides not matched to a gene: 12. The CDR3 is 16 residues long. The CDR3 bases are TGCGCCAGCAGCTTGTTGGAGGGGGCTCAATTAGCTGAAGCTTTCTTT. Its translation: CASSLLEGAQLAEAFF. Combining the CDR3 with reference TRBV5-1 and TRBJ1-1 gives the whole variable domain KAGVTQTPRYLIKTRGQQVTLSCSPISGHRSVSWYQQTPGQGLQFLFEYFSETQRNKGNFPGRFSGRQFSNSRSEMNVSTLELGDSALYLCASSLLEGAQLAEAFFGQGTRLTVV.

The chain employs TRBV5-1 and TRBJ1-3; D is unclear. Per the germline V gene, CDR1 is SGHRS and CDR2 is YFSETQ. V lost 3 bases and J lost 0, with 10 bases in between. The CDR3 contains 15 residues. CDR3 amino acids: CASSSNTASGNTIYF. CDR3 coding DNA: TGCGCCAGCAGCTCAAATACAGCCTCTGGAAACACCATATATTTT.

The CDR3 loop reads CASSQGRTVEQFF. CDR3 in DNA: TGCGCCAGCAGCCAAGGACGGACAGTTGAGCAGTTCTTC. The chain recombines TRBV4-3 with TRBJ2-1, with a weak D call TRBD1 (6 bases). This CDR3 has 13 residues. In germline, CDR1 is LGHNA, CDR2 YSLEER. The ends were cut back, 1 base at V and 9 bases at J, with 10 bases in the middle.

The V call is TRBV6-8, the J call TRBJ2-7; 10 nucleotides match TRBD2. This CDR3 has 19 residues. CDR1 is MNHGY and CDR2 is SAAAGT in the germline V gene. The V gene end was trimmed by 6 bases and the J gene end by 2 bases; junction bases not matched to a gene: 19. DNA of the CDR3: TGTGCCAGCAGCCACCCGGCTAGCGGGAGACCTTCGCTTACCTACGAGCAGTACTTC. Translation: CASSHPASGRPSLTYEQYF.

Notes on this clone: Other DNA sequences in this sample translate to the same CDR3. V gene TRBV10-1 combines with J gene TRBJ1-1; 10 bases fit TRBD1. Germline V gives CDR1 WNHNN, CDR2 SYGVQD (reference sequence). Trimming took 8 bases from V and 3 from J; bases not matched to a gene: 3. The CDR3 extends over 13 amino acids. The CDR3 sequence is CASRGQGDTEAFF. CDR3 sequence (DNA): TGCGCCAGCCGAGGACAGGGGGACACTGAAGCTTTCTTT.

V usage is TRBV2 and J usage is TRBJ1-1; D uncertain. Per the germline V gene, CDR1 is SNHLY and CDR2 is FYNNEI. Trimming removed 8 bases at V and 1 base at J, with 11 bases between. The CDR3 has 13 residues. The CDR3 here is CASFREPNTEAFF. CDR3 nucleotide sequence: TGTGCCAGCTTTCGGGAACCGAACACTGAAGCTTTCTTT.

On this clone itself: The sample carries other DNA sequences with the same CDR3. The chain has TRBV6-5 and TRBJ1-1; no firm D call. This CDR3 is 13 amino acids long. Germline assignment: CDR1 MNHEY and CDR2 SVGAGI. The ends were cut back, 7 bases at V and 1 base at J, with 10 bases in the middle. CDR3 DNA sequence: TGTGCCAGCACCCAAGGACGGAACACTGAAGCTTTCTTT. Protein: CASTQGRNTEAFF.

The chain is built from TRBV2 and TRBJ1-1, with unresolved D. The CDR3 has 14 residues. Between the trimmed V and J ends, which lost 3 bases and 6 bases, there was a span of 14 bases. Germline assignment: CDR1 SNHLY and CDR2 FYNNEI. CDR3 region: CASSEVGTFAEAFF. The CDR3 nucleotides are TGTGCCAGCAGTGAGGTCGGCACTTTCGCTGAAGCTTTCTTT.

V and J are TRBV19 and TRBJ1-2, with D possibly matching TRBD1 (5 bases). Germline values: CDR1 LNHDA, CDR2 SQIVND (reference sequence). V lost 5 bases to trimming and J lost 11 bases, with 12 bases between them. This CDR3 has 11 residues. The CDR3 loop is CASSPGHSYTF. The CDR3 coding sequence is TGTGCCAGTAGTCCCGGACATTCTTACACCTTC.

This clone was counted a single time. The rearrangement joins TRBV2 to TRBJ1-1, with TRBD1 matching 9 bases. Germline-derived CDR1 and CDR2 are SNHLY and FYNNEI. The CDR3 extends over 12 amino acids. V gave up 7 bases and J gave up 7 bases; unmatched junction bases: 4. The CDR3 DNA sequence: TGTGCCAGCAAGCGACAGGGGGATGAAGCTTTCTTT. Encoded protein: CASKRQGDEAFF.

Comment on this clone: Other DNA variants within this sample encode the same CDR3. This chain joins TRBV7-2 and TRBJ2-2; D unclear. Looked up from germline, CDR1 is SGHTA and CDR2 is FQGNSA. The V end lost 1 base, the J end lost 1 base, and 4 bases lay between the germline ends. The CDR3 extends over 14 amino acids. The CDR3 region is CASSLEGNTGELFF. Here the CDR3 DNA reads TGTGCCAGCAGCTTAGAGGGGAACACCGGGGAGCTGTTTTTT. The entire variable domain, with the rest obtained from reference TRBV7-2 and TRBJ2-2, is as follows: GAGVSQSPSNKVTEKGKDVELRCDPISGHTALYWYRQSLGQGLEFLIYFQGNSAPDKSGLPSDRFSAERTGGSVSTLTIQRTQQEDSAVYLCASSLEGNTGELFFGEGSRLTVL.

The gene calls are TRBV19 and TRBJ1-4, with D hard to call. Germline loops: CDR1 LNHDA, CDR2 SQIVND (reference sequence). The CDR3 runs to 14 residues. Trimming shortened V by 2 bases and J by 10 bases, and 14 bases separated the two germline ends. The chain's CDR3 is CASSISDGRGKLFF. CDR3 nucleotide sequence: TGTGCCAGTAGTATAAGCGACGGTCGGGGAAAACTGTTTTTT. The full variable domain, completed using reference TRBV19 and TRBJ1-4, is DGGITQSPKYLFRKEGQNVTLSCEQNLNHDAMYWYRQDPGQGLRLIYYSQIVNDFQKGDIAEGYSVSREKKESFPLTVTSAQKNPTAFYLCASSISDGRGKLFFGSGTQLSVL.

The V and J genes are TRBV2 and TRBJ1-2, with TRBD1 identical over 10 bases. Germline CDR1 reads SNHLY; CDR2 reads FYNNEI. J lost 5 bases, V lost 8 bases, and 5 bases had no gene match. This CDR3 is 13 amino acids long. The CDR3 DNA is TGTGCCAGCCTGGACAGGGGGACATATGGCTACACCTTC. This sequence encodes CASLDRGTYGYTF.